This TCR beta chain was identified in a study of T cells after yellow fever vaccination. CDR3 length: 15 amino acids. V was shortened by 1 base and J by 0 bases, with 9 bases between the two germline ends. Germline V gene lookup returns CDR1 LGHNA and CDR2 YSLEER. This clonotype turned up a few times. Its target is not known. Study-wide results and limits: The CD4 and CD8 compartments had a small share of their clonotypes in common.

TCRdb reprocessed the 5' RACE reads via MiXCR and lists one record per CDR3 protein. This sample has 230,000 or so distinct CDR3 sequences; approximately 6.3% occur once, and the top ten carry about 0.95%. This receptor was taken from a man aged 25 to 40 who received the YFV17D yellow fever vaccine. V gene TRBV4-3 combines with J gene TRBJ1-1; TRBD1 is a possible D gene (5 bases). The source was CD4+ T cells sorted from PBMCs, collected on the day of the yellow fever booster vaccination. CDR3 in amino acids: CASSQGVRVNTEAFF. CDR3 coding DNA: TGCGCCAGCAGCCAAGGTGTCAGGGTGAACACTGAAGCTTTCTTT.